A selection of T cell receptor beta chains follows, all from one sample in a study of T cell responses to AZD1222 COVID-19 vaccine. Libraries were prepared by immunoSEQ multiplex PCR; TCRdb keeps only in-frame clonotypes and omits some of them. The sample has 150,000 or so clones, 90% to 95% seen once. This sample comprised peripheral blood, obtained on day 0 of AZD1222 vaccination. Receptor source: an adult in good health. The CDR3 runs from the conserved cysteine through the conserved F or W. The D gene is left open where the match is weak.

j_gene,d_gene,v_gene,CDR3nt,CDR3aa
TRBJ2-1,NA,TRBV11-2,TGTGCCAGCAGCTTGGGTGGACAAGACACCTCCAAGTTCTTC,CASSLGGQDTSKFF
TRBJ1-1,NA,TRBV4-3,TGCGCCAGCAGCCAAGATTGGGATGGTTGGAACACTGAAGCTTTCTTT,CASSQDWDGWNTEAFF
TRBJ2-5,NA,TRBV7-3,TGTGCCAGCAGCTGGGGCGGCGGCGGGGAGACCCAGTACTTC,CASSWGGGGETQYF
TRBJ2-7,NA,TRBV11-3,TGTGCCAGCAGCTTAGGTCGCTCCTACGAGCAGTACTTC,CASSLGRSYEQYF
TRBJ1-2,NA,TRBV6-5,TGTGCCAGCACTCGCGGTCTAGTGGCGGATGGCTACACCTTC,CASTRGLVADGYTF
TRBJ1-6,TRBD1,TRBV4-2,TGTGCCAGCAGCCAAGACGAGGGGGCAGGGAGGATGTTTAGATCACCCCTCCACTTT,CASSQDEGAGRMFRSPLHF
TRBJ2-3,NA,TRBV11-2,TGTGCCAGCAGCCCAGGGAGGCGAGATACGCAGTATTTT,CASSPGRRDTQYF
TRBJ2-7,TRBD1,TRBV7-3,TGTGCCAGCAGCTTACGTGCCGGACAGGGTAACCCCTACGAGCAGTACTTC,CASSLRAGQGNPYEQYF
TRBJ1-1,NA,TRBV6-5,TGTGCCAGCAGTCAGGGATGGGAAACTGAAGCTTTCTTT,CASSQGWETEAFF
TRBJ1-1,TRBD1,TRBV30,TGTGCCGGAGGGGGCGGAATGAACACTGAAGCTTTCTTT,CAGGGGMNTEAFF
TRBJ1-5,NA,TRBV27,TGTGCCAGCAGTTTAGGAGCCAGGGGAAGTCTGTCGGGCAATCAGCCCCAGCATTTT,CASSLGARGSLSGNQPQHF
TRBJ2-5,TRBD1,TRBV6-5,TGTGCCAGTGAAAGGGGGCTAGAGACCCAGTACTTC,CASERGLETQYF
TRBJ1-2,TRBD1,TRBV7-9,TGTGCCAGCAGCTTCGGGACAGGGGAAGCTGGCTACACCTTC,CASSFGTGEAGYTF
TRBJ1-1,NA,TRBV28,TGTGCCAGCAACTCTCCCAGCCAGGACACTGAAGCTTTCTTT,CASNSPSQDTEAFF
TRBJ1-3,TRBD1,TRBV18,TGTGCCAGCTCACCCGTCGGACAGGCCTCTGGAAACACCATATATTTT,CASSPVGQASGNTIYF
TRBJ2-5,NA,TRBV6-2/TRBV6-3,TGTGCCAGCAGTTACTGGGGGGAGACCCAGTACTTC,CASSYWGETQYF
TRBJ2-2,NA,TRBV5-1,TGCGCCAGCAGCCCATTGGGGCAGGGGAACACCGGGGAGCTGTTTTTT,CASSPLGQGNTGELFF
TRBJ1-1,NA,TRBV7-9,TGTGCCAGCAGCTTTCCAAACACTGAAGCTTTCTTT,CASSFPNTEAFF
TRBJ1-1,NA,TRBV5-1,TGCGCCAGCAGCCAGGGCGGGAACACTGAAGCTTTCTTT,CASSQGGNTEAFF
TRBJ1-2,TRBD1,TRBV5-1,TGCGCCAGCAGCCCGGACAGGGGTGAGAATGGCTACACCTTC,CASSPDRGENGYTF